Listed below are T cell receptor beta chains from one sample, sequenced in a study of post-analysis software for immune sequencing data. TCRdb re-derived calls from the PCR reads in MiXCR, one entry per CDR3 protein. The profile shows 750,000 to 950,000 distinct CDR3 sequences, about 57% of them singletons. The sequencing input was blood. These receptors were taken from a girl between 5 and 17 years old with multiple sclerosis. The CDR3 runs from the conserved cysteine through the conserved F or W. A D gene is named only where the DNA matches it firmly. Size is stated for part of the rows, as once, few or many counts, or as a class when the clone is expanded.

d_gene	v_gene	len	j_gene	abundance	CDR3nt	CDR3aa
TRBD1	TRBV6-1	14	TRBJ1-1	.	TGTGCCAGCAAGGTCCCGACAGGGTCCACTGAAGCTTTCTTT	CASKVPTGSTEAFF
.	TRBV28	13	TRBJ2-5	.	TGTGCCAGCAGTGACGGGGCGGTAGAGACCCAGTACTTC	CASSDGAVETQYF
.	TRBV20-1	12	TRBJ2-3	.	TGCAGTGCTCCCTCCCTCACAGATACGCAGTATTTT	CSAPSLTDTQYF
.	TRBV6-5	14	TRBJ2-7	.	TGTGCCAGCAGCGGTCCGGACAGATCCTACGAGCAGTACTTC	CASSGPDRSYEQYF
.	TRBV7-3	14	TRBJ2-7	.	TGTGCCAGCAGCCCACAAGGAGGGACCTACGAGCAGTACTTC	CASSPQGGTYEQYF
.	TRBV5-1	14	TRBJ2-3	.	TGCGCCAGCAGTGGGGGGCCTAGCACAGATACGCAGTATTTT	CASSGGPSTDTQYF
TRBD2	TRBV7-8	16	TRBJ2-7	once	TGTGCCAGCAGCTTAGCGCAAGGGACTAGGGGTCTCGAGCAGTACTTC	CASSLAQGTRGLEQYF
TRBD1	TRBV7-9	15	TRBJ2-7	.	TGTGTCAGCAGCTTAGGACAGGGCCTGTCCTACGAGCAGTACTTC	CVSSLGQGLSYEQYF
.	TRBV6-1	15	TRBJ1-1	.	TGTGCCAGCAGACTAACGGTGGTGTCGATAGCTGAAGCTTTCTTT	CASRLTVVSIAEAFF
TRBD1	TRBV12-3/TRBV12-4	15	TRBJ2-3	.	TGTGCCAGCAGTCTAGACAGGGTGGGACCAGATACGCAGTATTTT	CASSLDRVGPDTQYF
.	TRBV5-1	14	TRBJ1-2	.	TGCGCCAGCAGCCGGGATTCGACAGCCTATGGCTACACCTTC	CASSRDSTAYGYTF
.	TRBV7-2	14	TRBJ2-3	.	TGTGCCAGCAGTCCCGGGACCCGGGGAGATACGCAGTATTTT	CASSPGTRGDTQYF
.	TRBV7-9	11	TRBJ1-4	.	TGTGCCAGCAGCTTGACTGAAAAACGGTTTTTT	CASSLTEKRFF
.	TRBV25-1	13	TRBJ2-1	.	TGTGCCAGCAGTGAATTCACTAGCATTGAGCAGTTCTTC	CASSEFTSIEQFF
.	TRBV20-1	14	TRBJ2-7	.	TGCAGTGCTAGCAGAAGGGCGAGCTCCTACGAGCAGTACTTC	CSASRRASSYEQYF
TRBD2	TRBV9	19	TRBJ2-3	.	TGTGCCAGCAGCACTCGCCGCGGGAGAGTCGAACAATTAACAGATACGCAGTATTTT	CASSTRRGRVEQLTDTQYF
.	TRBV5-1	14	TRBJ2-7	.	TGCGCCAGCAGCTTGCCCCAGGGTACGGGCGAGCAGTACTTC	CASSLPQGTGEQYF
.	TRBV29-1	12	TRBJ1-1	.	TGCAGCGTTGAAGGGGTGAACACTGAAGCTTTCTTT	CSVEGVNTEAFF
TRBD2	TRBV20-1	15	TRBJ2-1	.	TGCAGTGCTAGAATACTAGCGGGGGCCTACAATGAGCAGTTCTTT	CSARILAGAYNEQFF
TRBD1	TRBV6-6	14	TRBJ2-5	few	TGTGCCAGCAGTTTACAGGGGGCCGCGGTGACCCAGTACTTC	CASSLQGAAVTQYF
.	TRBV29-1	12	TRBJ1-1	.	TGCAGCTCCCTTAACTTGGACACTGAAGCTTTCTTT	CSSLNLDTEAFF
.	TRBV6-5	14	TRBJ2-7	.	TGTGCCAGCAGTTACTCGTACGGTTCCTACGAGCAGTACTTC	CASSYSYGSYEQYF
.	TRBV15	16	TRBJ1-2	few	TGTGCCACCAGCAGAGATTGGGCAGGGCGTGAGGATGGCTACACCTTC	CATSRDWAGREDGYTF
.	TRBV7-6	14	TRBJ2-7	once	TGTGCCAGCAGCCATCGACAGGATCCCTACGAGCAGTACTTC	CASSHRQDPYEQYF
TRBD2	TRBV6-1	18	TRBJ2-3	.	TGTGCCAGCAGTAATACACGCGGGACTAGCGTACAACCAGATACGCAGTATTTT	CASSNTRGTSVQPDTQYF
.	TRBV20-1	12	TRBJ2-7	few	TGCAGTGTCGGGCGCCCAAGTTACGAGCAGTACTTC	CSVGRPSYEQYF
.	TRBV28	14	TRBJ1-5	.	TGTGCCAGCAGTTTTGGGGGGTCGGGCCAGCCCCAGCATTTT	CASSFGGSGQPQHF
TRBD2	TRBV6-6	14	TRBJ2-1	.	TGTGCCAGCAGTTACTCGAGCGGGAAAGTGGAGCAGTTCTTC	CASSYSSGKVEQFF
.	TRBV6-5	17	TRBJ2-6	few	TGTGCCAGCAGTTACGAGCGGTCGGGCTCTGGGGCCAACGTCCTGACTTTC	CASSYERSGSGANVLTF
.	TRBV5-1	13	TRBJ1-1	few	TGCGCCAGCACTGGACAGACGGGCACTGAAGCTTTCTTT	CASTGQTGTEAFF
.	TRBV20-1	16	TRBJ2-6	few	TGCAGTGCTAGCAGCGCGGGTTTCTCTGGGGCCAACGTCCTGACTTTC	CSASSAGFSGANVLTF
.	TRBV19	22	TRBJ2-6	.	TGTGCCAGTAGTATAGATCGCACGACCGGAAGGATCCCTCACTCTGGGGCCAACGTCCTGACTTTC	CASSIDRTTGRIPHSGANVLTF
TRBD2	TRBV5-1	15	TRBJ2-1	.	TGCGCCAGCAGCTGGACTAGCGGGGAGTACAATGAGCAGTTCTTC	CASSWTSGEYNEQFF
.	TRBV29-1	11	TRBJ2-7	few	TGCAGCGTTGCCCAGGTCGACGAGCAGTACTTC	CSVAQVDEQYF
.	TRBV3-1	15	TRBJ2-5	.	TGTGCCAGCAGCCAGCTTGAGACAGCATTGGAGACCCAGTACTTC	CASSQLETALETQYF
TRBD1	TRBV5-5	14	TRBJ2-7	.	TGTGCCAGCAGCTACTCCGGGACAGCCTACGAGCAGTACTTC	CASSYSGTAYEQYF
TRBD2	TRBV20-1	16	TRBJ2-1	.	TGCAGTGCTAGTATGCTTGGGACTAGCGCCTCCAATGAGCAGTTCTTC	CSASMLGTSASNEQFF
.	TRBV10-3	13	TRBJ2-5	once	TGTGCCATCAGTGAGTTGTCCCAAGAGACCCAGTACTTC	CAISELSQETQYF
.	TRBV12-3/TRBV12-4	14	TRBJ2-2	.	TGTGCCAGCCGACGACTTGGGGGCACCGGGGAGCTGTTTTTT	CASRRLGGTGELFF
.	TRBV15	14	TRBJ2-1	.	TGTGCCACGTTCGGGAGCGGACCTCCCAATGAGCAGTTCTTC	CATFGSGPPNEQFF
TRBD2	TRBV29-1	15	TRBJ2-3	few	TGCAGCGTTGGGCTAGCGGGTTCTCGCACAGATACGCAGTATTTT	CSVGLAGSRTDTQYF
TRBD1	TRBV14	15	TRBJ2-7	few	TGTGCCAGCAGCCTGGGGGACAGGGTTATCCACGAGCAGTACTTC	CASSLGDRVIHEQYF
TRBD1	TRBV6-6	15	TRBJ1-1	.	TGTGCCAGCAGTTACGGGGACAGGGTTGGGACTGAAGCTTTCTTT	CASSYGDRVGTEAFF
TRBD2	TRBV29-1	13	TRBJ2-7	few	TGCAGCGTCCTACTAGCGGGAGGCTACGAGCAGTACTTC	CSVLLAGGYEQYF
TRBD1	TRBV5-1	16	TRBJ2-7	.	TGCGCCAGCAGCTTGGGCCCGGGACAGGGTATCTACGAGCAGTACTTC	CASSLGPGQGIYEQYF
.	TRBV9	13	TRBJ1-1	.	TGTGCCAGCAGCCCCCGACCGAACACTGAAGCTTTCTTT	CASSPRPNTEAFF
TRBD2	TRBV29-1	13	TRBJ2-7	.	TGCAGCGTTGTAGGACTAGCGGCCTACGAGCAGTACTTC	CSVVGLAAYEQYF